One sample yielded the 2 T cell receptor beta chains listed below, sequenced in a study of T-cell memory formation after mild COVID-19. TCRdb reprocessed the 5' RACE reads via MiXCR and lists one record per CDR3 protein. The sample has some 600,000 distinct CDR3 sequences, around 16% seen once. Sequenced: PBMCs or a T cell subset sorted from them (not recorded which). The receptor set was obtained from an adult woman who had mild COVID-19 (a few samples of this study predate the infection). Cell type and time point are not known.

This chain joins TRBV7-8 and TRBJ2-2; TRBD2 matches at 11 bases. V lost 3 bases, J lost 6 bases, and 6 bases stayed unmatched. Germline V gives CDR1 SGHVS, CDR2 FQNEAQ. The CDR3 covers 16 residues. CDR3 in amino acids: CASSFASGRLAGELFF. CDR3 coding DNA: TGTGCCAGCAGCTTTGCTAGCGGGAGGTTGGCCGGGGAGCTGTTTTTT.

DNA for the CDR3: TGTGCCAGCAGCGTATACGTTGCCGGGGAGCTGTTTTTT. Protein product: CASSVYVAGELFF. The chain has TRBV9 and TRBJ2-2; D unresolved. Trimming removed 1 base from V and 6 bases from J, with 7 bases in between. The CDR3 sequence is 13 residues long. From germline, CDR1 is SGDLS and CDR2 YYNGEE.